This TCR beta chain was documented in a study of blood T cell repertoires in COVID-19. Per germline, CDR1 SGHRS and CDR2 YFSETQ. This CDR3 is 19 amino acids long. Trimming at V came to 3 bases and at J to 0 bases, leaving 16 bases not matched to a gene. In the study's own analysis: The authors estimated nucleated cell counts from reference gene primer amplification. Some clones are missing from TCRdb's copy, which holds only in-frame ones; the method was immunoSEQ multiplex PCR. From that table come the V and J calls and clone size; the DNA was used to work out D and trimming. Altogether 200,000 to 250,000 clones are present, 84% being singletons, with the ten largest covering 10%.

The V gene is TRBV5-1, the J gene TRBJ2-5, with 8 positions matching TRBD1. Sample: peripheral blood. The clonotype was recovered from a woman of 80 years or more with COVID-19, enrolled during active disease. The DNA for the CDR3 is TGCGCCAGCAGCTCCCCGCCGGGACAGGCCCCCTCCCACCAAGAGACCCAGTACTTC. It is translated as CASSSPPGQAPSHQETQYF.